These T cell receptor beta chains were read from a single sample in a study of long-term antiretroviral therapy in people with HIV. Data came from immunoSEQ multiplex PCR; TCRdb stores just in-frame clones and leaves some out. Among tens of thousands of clones, over 80% were seen once, and the ten largest hold roughly a quarter. Sequenced material: unsorted PBMCs, taken 0.4 years after starting antiretroviral therapy. The source of these receptors is a man aged 50 to 60 with HIV. CDR3s include the opening cysteine and the closing phenylalanine or tryptophan. The order of the fields is CDR3 protein, CDR3 DNA, J gene, D gene, clone size, V gene. D genes are given only for firm matches. Rows may omit the clone size; those that give it use once, few, many or a size class.

CDR3: CASSKLPGLRSSYEQYF
DNA: TGTGCCAGCAGCAAGCTTCCCGGGCTTAGGAGCTCCTACGAGCAGTACTTC
J: TRBJ2-7
D: -
size: -
V: TRBV11-2

CDR3: CASSSGTGRREQYF
DNA: TGTGCCAGTAGTTCGGGGACAGGGCGGCGAGAGCAGTACTTC
J: TRBJ2-7
D: TRBD1
size: -
V: TRBV19

CDR3: CASSQARGRYEQYF
DNA: TGCGCCAGCAGCCAAGCCAGGGGGAGGTACGAGCAGTACTTC
J: TRBJ2-7
D: -
size: -
V: TRBV4-3

CDR3: CASSIGPGSYEQYF
DNA: TGTGCCAGTAGTATAGGTCCGGGTTCCTACGAGCAGTACTTC
J: TRBJ2-7
D: -
size: -
V: TRBV19

CDR3: CASSFTGQVDTQYF
DNA: TGTGCCAGCAGTTTCACTGGACAGGTAGATACGCAGTATTTT
J: TRBJ2-3
D: TRBD1
size: -
V: TRBV7-2

CDR3: CASSPDGYGYTF
DNA: TGTGCCAGCTCACCGGATGGATATGGCTACACCTTC
J: TRBJ1-2
D: -
size: few
V: TRBV18

CDR3: CASSVGPGSEQYF
DNA: TGTGCCAGCAGCGTAGGTCCGGGGTCCGAGCAGTACTTC
J: TRBJ2-7
D: -
size: -
V: TRBV9

CDR3: CASSPTSPYEQYF
DNA: TGTGCCAGCAGTCCGACTAGTCCCTACGAGCAGTACTTC
J: TRBJ2-7
D: -
size: -
V: TRBV2

CDR3: CASSLNTPYEQYF
DNA: TGTGCCAGCAGCTTAAACACCCCCTACGAGCAGTACTTC
J: TRBJ2-7
D: -
size: -
V: TRBV7-9

CDR3: CASSLSGNQPQHF
DNA: TGTGCCAGCAGTTTAAGTGGGAATCAGCCCCAGCATTTT
J: TRBJ1-5
D: -
size: -
V: TRBV27

CDR3: CASRVGNTEAFF
DNA: TGTGCCAGCAGGGTAGGGAACACTGAAGCTTTCTTT
J: TRBJ1-1
D: -
size: -
V: TRBV27

CDR3: CASREEGGRDTQYF
DNA: TGTGCCAGCAGAGAAGAGGGGGGGCGGGATACGCAGTATTTT
J: TRBJ2-3
D: -
size: -
V: TRBV28

CDR3: CAWSEGGLEYF
DNA: TGTGCCTGGAGTGAGGGGGGCCTAGAGTACTTC
J: TRBJ2-7
D: -
size: -
V: TRBV30

CDR3: CASSEDDFRYTF
DNA: TGTGCCAGCAGTGAAGATGACTTTAGGTACACCTTC
J: TRBJ1-2
D: -
size: -
V: TRBV6-1

CDR3: CASRASRGETNTGELFF
DNA: TGTGCCAGCCGGGCCTCAAGAGGGGAGACGAACACCGGGGAGCTGTTTTTT
J: TRBJ2-2
D: -
size: -
V: TRBV5-4

CDR3: CASSGARGIGYGYTF
DNA: TGTGCCAGCAGCGGGGCAAGGGGCATCGGCTATGGCTACACCTTC
J: TRBJ1-2
D: -
size: once
V: TRBV27

CDR3: CASIRRGTPLHF
DNA: TGTGCCAGCATCCGTCGGGGAACACCCCTCCACTTT
J: TRBJ1-6
D: -
size: few
V: TRBV28

CDR3: CASSLRQGPNTGELFF
DNA: TGTGCCAGCAGCCTTCGACAGGGACCGAACACCGGGGAGCTGTTTTTT
J: TRBJ2-2
D: TRBD1
size: -
V: TRBV11-3

CDR3: CASSLSGVNYGYTF
DNA: TGCGCCAGCAGCTTGTCTGGGGTTAACTATGGCTACACCTTC
J: TRBJ1-2
D: -
size: -
V: TRBV5-1

CDR3: CASSFGTTEAFF
DNA: TGTGCCAGCAGTTTTGGGACCACTGAAGCTTTCTTT
J: TRBJ1-1
D: -
size: -
V: TRBV28

CDR3: CASSDRASLNTGELFF
DNA: TGTGCCAGCAGTGATAGGGCCAGCCTGAACACCGGGGAGCTGTTTTTT
J: TRBJ2-2
D: -
size: -
V: TRBV6-1

CDR3: CASSPRTGEVYEQYF
DNA: TGTGCCAGCAGTCCGCGGACAGGGGAAGTCTACGAGCAGTACTTC
J: TRBJ2-7
D: TRBD1
size: -
V: TRBV27

CDR3: CASSSFQGGNYGYTF
DNA: TGTGCCAGCAGCTCCTTCCAAGGGGGGAACTATGGCTACACCTTC
J: TRBJ1-2
D: -
size: few
V: TRBV9

CDR3: CASTSWGEGNQPQHF
DNA: TGTGCCAGCACCTCGTGGGGGGAGGGCAATCAGCCCCAGCATTTT
J: TRBJ1-5
D: -
size: once
V: TRBV5-8

CDR3: CASSLTGGNTEAFF
DNA: TGTGCCAGCAGCTTAACTGGGGGAAACACTGAAGCTTTCTTT
J: TRBJ1-1
D: -
size: -
V: TRBV7-3

CDR3: CASSEYGTATNTGELFF
DNA: TGTGCCAGCAGTGAATATGGGACAGCCACGAACACCGGGGAGCTGTTTTTT
J: TRBJ2-2
D: TRBD1
size: -
V: TRBV25-1

CDR3: CSVVQGEAFF
DNA: TGCAGCGTTGTTCAGGGGGAAGCTTTCTTT
J: TRBJ1-1
D: -
size: -
V: TRBV29-1

CDR3: CASSLGTRPTGELFF
DNA: TGTGCCAGCAGTTTGGGGACAAGGCCCACCGGGGAGCTGTTTTTT
J: TRBJ2-2
D: -
size: once
V: TRBV28

CDR3: CASIGRENTGELFF
DNA: TGTGCCAGCATTGGACGGGAGAACACCGGGGAGCTGTTTTTT
J: TRBJ2-2
D: -
size: -
V: TRBV7-9

CDR3: CASSLTGLRNTDTQYF
DNA: TGTGCCAGCAGCTTAACGGGCCTCAGAAACACAGATACGCAGTATTTT
J: TRBJ2-3
D: -
size: -
V: TRBV7-3

CDR3: CASSLGSSGNTIYF
DNA: TGCGCCAGCAGCTTAGGCAGCTCTGGAAACACCATATATTTT
J: TRBJ1-3
D: -
size: -
V: TRBV5-1

CDR3: CASSRAGNEKLFF
DNA: TGTGCCAGCTCGCGGGCGGGTAATGAAAAACTGTTTTTT
J: TRBJ1-4
D: -
size: -
V: TRBV6-5

CDR3: CASSFGGHYNEQFF
DNA: TGTGCCAGCAGCTTCGGGGGGCACTACAATGAGCAGTTCTTC
J: TRBJ2-1
D: -
size: -
V: TRBV5-6

CDR3: CASSHGGAAEAFF
DNA: TGTGCCAGCAGCCATGGGGGGGCCGCTGAAGCTTTCTTT
J: TRBJ1-1
D: -
size: -
V: TRBV7-9

CDR3: CASSYSSGDSYEQYF
DNA: TGTGCCAGCAGTTACTCTAGCGGGGATTCCTACGAGCAGTACTTC
J: TRBJ2-7
D: TRBD2
size: -
V: TRBV6-5

CDR3: CASSYGGVYGYTF
DNA: TGTGCCAGCAGTTACGGAGGGGTCTATGGCTACACCTTC
J: TRBJ1-2
D: -
size: -
V: TRBV6-5

CDR3: CASSYSSWDSNSPLHF
DNA: TGTGCCAGCAGTTACTCCTCATGGGACTCAAATTCACCCCTCCACTTT
J: TRBJ1-6
D: -
size: -
V: TRBV6-5

CDR3: CASRDRSYEQYF
DNA: TGTGCCAGCAGGGACAGGTCCTACGAGCAGTACTTC
J: TRBJ2-7
D: TRBD1
size: -
V: TRBV5-8

CDR3: CASSETPGLAGDTQYF
DNA: TGTGCCAGCAGTGAAACCCCCGGACTAGCGGGAGATACGCAGTATTTT
J: TRBJ2-3
D: TRBD2
size: -
V: TRBV2

CDR3: CASSLSSGQGTEAFF
DNA: TGTGCCAGCAGCTTATCTTCGGGGCAAGGCACTGAAGCTTTCTTT
J: TRBJ1-1
D: -
size: few
V: TRBV7-9

CDR3: CASSDSSGGANEQFF
DNA: TGTGCCAGCAGTGACTCTAGCGGGGGGGCCAATGAGCAGTTCTTC
J: TRBJ2-1
D: TRBD2
size: -
V: TRBV6-4

CDR3: CAWRPSGGAELFF
DNA: TGTGCCTGGAGGCCTAGCGGGGGGGCGGAGCTGTTTTTT
J: TRBJ2-2
D: TRBD2
size: -
V: TRBV30

CDR3: CASSFGGGGSGANVLTF
DNA: TGCGCCAGCAGCTTTGGGGGCGGAGGGTCTGGGGCCAACGTCCTGACTTTC
J: TRBJ2-6
D: -
size: -
V: TRBV5-1

CDR3: CASNGQSYGYTF
DNA: TGTGCCAGCAATGGACAGAGCTATGGCTACACCTTC
J: TRBJ1-2
D: -
size: -
V: TRBV28

CDR3: CASSGTGEVNVLTF
DNA: TGTGCCAGCAGTGGCACAGGGGAAGTCAACGTCCTGACTTTC
J: TRBJ2-6
D: TRBD1
size: few
V: TRBV28

CDR3: CASSETGSSYNEQFF
DNA: TGTGCCAGCAGCGAAACAGGTAGCTCCTACAATGAGCAGTTCTTC
J: TRBJ2-1
D: -
size: -
V: TRBV9

CDR3: CASGSGALVAFF
DNA: TGTGCCAGCGGATCTGGGGCCCTCGTTGCTTTCTTT
J: TRBJ1-1
D: -
size: -
V: TRBV11-2

CDR3: CASSRGPVTEAFF
DNA: TGTGCCAGCAGCCGTGGGCCTGTCACTGAAGCTTTCTTT
J: TRBJ1-1
D: -
size: medium-sized
V: TRBV7-6

CDR3: CASSHAIQGRDEKLFF
DNA: TGTGCCAGCAGCCACGCCATACAGGGCCGGGATGAAAAACTGTTTTTT
J: TRBJ1-4
D: -
size: -
V: TRBV4-2

CDR3: CASSGGNSNQPQHF
DNA: TGTGCCAGCAGTGGGGGTAATAGCAATCAGCCCCAGCATTTT
J: TRBJ1-5
D: -
size: -
V: TRBV2

CDR3: CASSPPGLSYNSPLHF
DNA: TGCGCCAGCAGCCCGCCGGGACTCTCCTATAATTCACCCCTCCACTTT
J: TRBJ1-6
D: -
size: -
V: TRBV5-1

CDR3: CASSPRGGSSYEQYF
DNA: TGTGCCAGCAGTCCCAGAGGAGGGAGCAGCTACGAGCAGTACTTC
J: TRBJ2-7
D: -
size: few
V: TRBV6-1

CDR3: CASSQGHRGELFF
DNA: TGCGCCAGCAGCCAAGGCCACAGGGGGGAGCTGTTTTTT
J: TRBJ2-2
D: -
size: once
V: TRBV4-3

CDR3: CASSLAAAGRETQYF
DNA: TGTGCCAGCAGCTTGGCCGCGGCAGGCAGGGAGACCCAGTACTTC
J: TRBJ2-5
D: -
size: -
V: TRBV5-6